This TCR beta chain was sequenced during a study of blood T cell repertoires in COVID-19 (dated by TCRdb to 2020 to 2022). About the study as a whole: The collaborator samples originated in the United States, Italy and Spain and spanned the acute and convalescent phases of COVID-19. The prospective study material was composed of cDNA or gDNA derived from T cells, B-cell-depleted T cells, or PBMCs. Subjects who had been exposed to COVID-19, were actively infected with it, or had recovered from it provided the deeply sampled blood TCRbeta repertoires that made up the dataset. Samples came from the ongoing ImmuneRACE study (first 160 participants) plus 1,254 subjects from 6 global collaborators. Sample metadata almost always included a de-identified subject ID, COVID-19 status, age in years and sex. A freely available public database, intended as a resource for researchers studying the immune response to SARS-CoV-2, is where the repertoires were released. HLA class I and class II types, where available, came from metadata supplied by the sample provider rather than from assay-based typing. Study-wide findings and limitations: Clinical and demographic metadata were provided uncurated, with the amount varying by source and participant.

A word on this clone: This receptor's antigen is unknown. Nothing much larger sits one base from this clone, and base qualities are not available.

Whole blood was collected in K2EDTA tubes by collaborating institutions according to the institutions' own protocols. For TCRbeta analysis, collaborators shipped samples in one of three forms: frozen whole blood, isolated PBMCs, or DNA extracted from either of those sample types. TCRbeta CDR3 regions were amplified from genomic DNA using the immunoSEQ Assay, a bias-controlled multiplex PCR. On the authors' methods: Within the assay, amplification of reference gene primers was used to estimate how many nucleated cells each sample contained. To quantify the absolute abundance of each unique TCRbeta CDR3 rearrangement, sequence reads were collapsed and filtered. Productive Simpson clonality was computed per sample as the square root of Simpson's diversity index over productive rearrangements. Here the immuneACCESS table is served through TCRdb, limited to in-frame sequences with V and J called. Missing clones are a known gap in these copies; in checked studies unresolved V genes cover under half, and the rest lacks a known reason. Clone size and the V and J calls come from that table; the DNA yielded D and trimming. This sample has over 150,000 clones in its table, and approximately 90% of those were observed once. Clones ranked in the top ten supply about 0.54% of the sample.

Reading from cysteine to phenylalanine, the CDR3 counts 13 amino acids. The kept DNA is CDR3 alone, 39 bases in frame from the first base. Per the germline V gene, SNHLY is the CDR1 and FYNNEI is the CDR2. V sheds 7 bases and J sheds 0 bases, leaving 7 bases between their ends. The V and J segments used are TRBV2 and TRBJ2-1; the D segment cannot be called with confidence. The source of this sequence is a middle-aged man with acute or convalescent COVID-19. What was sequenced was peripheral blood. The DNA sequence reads TGTGCCAGCATCGAGAGCTCCTACAATGAGCAGTTCTTC. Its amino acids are CASIESSYNEQFF.